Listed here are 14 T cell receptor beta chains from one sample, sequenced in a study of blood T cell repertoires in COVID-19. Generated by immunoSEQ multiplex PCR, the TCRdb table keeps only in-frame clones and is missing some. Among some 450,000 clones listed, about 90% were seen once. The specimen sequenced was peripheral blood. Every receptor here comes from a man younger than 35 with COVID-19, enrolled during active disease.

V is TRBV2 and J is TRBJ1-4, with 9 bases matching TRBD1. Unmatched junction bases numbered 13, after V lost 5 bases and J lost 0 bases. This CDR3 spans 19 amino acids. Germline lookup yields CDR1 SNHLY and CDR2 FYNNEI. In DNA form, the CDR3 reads TGTGCCAGCAGTCGCGTACAGGGGGCGATGACTGCAACTAATGAAAAACTGTTTTTT. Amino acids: CASSRVQGAMTATNEKLFF.

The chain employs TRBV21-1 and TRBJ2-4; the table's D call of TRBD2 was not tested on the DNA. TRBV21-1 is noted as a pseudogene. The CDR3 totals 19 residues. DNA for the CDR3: TGTGCCAGCAGCAAAGTCCGGCAAAGCGGGGAGTTAGCCAAAAACATTCAGTACTTC. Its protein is CASSKVRQSGELAKNIQYF.

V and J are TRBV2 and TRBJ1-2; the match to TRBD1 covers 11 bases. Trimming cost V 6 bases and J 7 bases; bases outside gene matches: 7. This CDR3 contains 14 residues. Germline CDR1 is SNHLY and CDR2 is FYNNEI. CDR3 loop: CASSPGQGASGYTF. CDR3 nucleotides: TGTGCCAGCAGCCCAGGACAGGGGGCGAGTGGCTACACCTTC.

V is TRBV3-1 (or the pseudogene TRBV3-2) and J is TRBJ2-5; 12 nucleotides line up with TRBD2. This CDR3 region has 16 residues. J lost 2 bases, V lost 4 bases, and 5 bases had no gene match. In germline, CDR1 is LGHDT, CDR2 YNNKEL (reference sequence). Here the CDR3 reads CASSRRLAGVQETQYF. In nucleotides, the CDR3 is TGTGCCAGCAGCCGACGACTAGCGGGGGTACAAGAGACCCAGTACTTC.

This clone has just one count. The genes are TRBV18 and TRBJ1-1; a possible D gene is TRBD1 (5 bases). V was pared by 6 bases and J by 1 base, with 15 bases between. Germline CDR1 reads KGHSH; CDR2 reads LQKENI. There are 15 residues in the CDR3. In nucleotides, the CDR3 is TGTGCCAGCTCCCCGACAGTAGAGCAGAACACTGAAGCTTTCTTT. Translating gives CASSPTVEQNTEAFF.

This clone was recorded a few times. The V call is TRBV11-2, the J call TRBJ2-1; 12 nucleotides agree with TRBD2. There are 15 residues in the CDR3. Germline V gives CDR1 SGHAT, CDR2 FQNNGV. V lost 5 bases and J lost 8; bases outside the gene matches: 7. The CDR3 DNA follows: TGTGCCAGCAGCGCAACTAGCGGGGGGCCCTATGAGCAGTTCTTC. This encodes CASSATSGGPYEQFF.

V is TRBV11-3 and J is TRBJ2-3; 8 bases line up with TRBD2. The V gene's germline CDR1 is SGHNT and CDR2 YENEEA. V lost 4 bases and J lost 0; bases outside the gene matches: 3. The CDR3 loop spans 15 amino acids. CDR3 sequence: CASSSGRDSTDTQYF. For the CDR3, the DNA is TGTGCCAGCAGCTCCGGGAGGGATAGCACAGATACGCAGTATTTT.

The CDR3 spells CASRNRGSGNTIYF. The CDR3 bases are TGTGCCAGCAGGAACAGGGGTTCTGGAAACACCATATATTTT. The J gene is TRBJ1-3, the V gene TRBV6-5, with 7 bases matching TRBD1. The V gene end was trimmed by 6 bases and the J gene end by 1 base; junction bases not matched to a gene: 3. Germline CDR1 is MNHEY and CDR2 is SVGAGI. This CDR3 has 14 residues.

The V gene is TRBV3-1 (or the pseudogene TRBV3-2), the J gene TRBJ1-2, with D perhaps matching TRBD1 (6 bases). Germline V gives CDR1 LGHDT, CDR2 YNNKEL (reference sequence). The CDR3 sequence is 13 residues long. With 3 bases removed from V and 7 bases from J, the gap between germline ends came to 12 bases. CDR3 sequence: CASSHTNRAGYTF. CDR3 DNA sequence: TGTGCCAGCAGCCACACCAACAGGGCTGGCTACACCTTC.

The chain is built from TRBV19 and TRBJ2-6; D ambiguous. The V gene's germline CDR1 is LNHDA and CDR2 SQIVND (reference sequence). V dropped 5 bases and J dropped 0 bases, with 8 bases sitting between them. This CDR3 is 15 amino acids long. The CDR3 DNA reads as TGTGCCAGTAGTCCCCCTTACTCTGGGGCCAACGTCCTGACTTTC. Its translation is CASSPPYSGANVLTF. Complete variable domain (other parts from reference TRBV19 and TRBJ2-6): DGGITQSPKYLFRKEGQNVTLSCEQNLNHDAMYWYRQDPGQGLRLIYYSQIVNDFQKGDIAEGYSVSREKKESFPLTVTSAQKNPTAFYLCASSPPYSGANVLTFGAGSRLTVL.

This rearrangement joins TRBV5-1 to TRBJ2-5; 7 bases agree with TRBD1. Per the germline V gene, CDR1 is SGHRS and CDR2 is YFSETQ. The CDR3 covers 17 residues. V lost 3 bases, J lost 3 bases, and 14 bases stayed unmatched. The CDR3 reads CASSSSAGTAIEETQYF. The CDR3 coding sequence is TGCGCCAGCAGCTCATCCGCCGGGACAGCGATTGAAGAGACCCAGTACTTC.

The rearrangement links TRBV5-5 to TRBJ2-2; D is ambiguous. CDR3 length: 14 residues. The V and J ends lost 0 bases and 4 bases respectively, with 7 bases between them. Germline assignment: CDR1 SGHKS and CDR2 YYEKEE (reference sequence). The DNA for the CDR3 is TGTGCCAGCAGCTTGGCACTTTTCACCGGGGAGCTGTTTTTT. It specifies CASSLALFTGELFF.

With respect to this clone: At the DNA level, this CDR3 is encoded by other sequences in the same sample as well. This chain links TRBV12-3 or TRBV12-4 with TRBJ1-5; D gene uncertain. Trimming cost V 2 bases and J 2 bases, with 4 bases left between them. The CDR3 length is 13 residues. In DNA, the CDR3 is TGTGCCAGCAGTTTACAGGGCAATCAGCCCCAGCATTTT. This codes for CASSLQGNQPQHF.

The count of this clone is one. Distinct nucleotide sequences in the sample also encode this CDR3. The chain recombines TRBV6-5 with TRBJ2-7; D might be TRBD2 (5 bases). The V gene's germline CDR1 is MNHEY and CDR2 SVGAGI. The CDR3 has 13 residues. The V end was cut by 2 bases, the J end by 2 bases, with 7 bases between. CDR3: CASSYNGAYEQYF. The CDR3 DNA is TGTGCCAGCAGTTACAACGGGGCCTACGAGCAGTACTTC.